This T cell receptor (beta chain) derives from a study of blood T cell repertoires in COVID-19. Background on the study: From the United States, Italy and Spain came samples of acute and convalescent COVID-19. The cDNA or gDNA used as material had been derived from T cells, B-cell-depleted T cells, or PBMCs.

The CDR3 has 14 amino acids. Trimming removed 6 bases from V and 4 bases from J; junction bases left unmatched: 7. Germline lookup yields CDR1 SGDLS and CDR2 YYNGEE. Original handling: Counts of nucleated cells, estimated from reference gene primer amplification, were obtained. Assay: immunoSEQ multiplex PCR; the TCRdb copy retains only in-frame clones and omits some. Clonal size and the V and J genes are those of that table, whereas D and trimming came from the DNA. The table shows some 90,000 clones, with about 92% occurring only once. This sequence originates from a man aged 50 to 60 with acute or convalescent COVID-19. The sample consisted of peripheral blood. The chain employs TRBV9 and TRBJ1-3, with 7 bases matching TRBD1. DNA for the CDR3: TGTGCCAGCAATGGAGGGGGCAACGGAAACACCATATATTTT. It specifies CASNGGGNGNTIYF.